The 8 T cell receptor beta chains given below trace back to one sample, sequenced in a study of blood T cell repertoires in COVID-19. Only in-frame clones appear in the TCRdb table, and some are missing; sequencing was by immunoSEQ multiplex PCR. This repertoire shows fewer than 60,000 clones, around 83% found once; its top ten account for 6.5%. The source material was peripheral blood. Source of these receptors: a man in his fifties or sixties with acute or convalescent COVID-19.

The V and J genes are TRBV29-1 and TRBJ2-5; D is perhaps TRBD2 (6 bases). The CDR3 contains 12 residues. Germline CDR1 and CDR2: SQVTM and ANQGSEA. The ends were cut back, 5 bases at V and 2 bases at J, with 9 bases in the middle. This chain's CDR3 is CSVQEGQETQYF. The CDR3 nucleotides read TGCAGCGTTCAGGAGGGGCAAGAGACCCAGTACTTC.

The V gene is TRBV6-5, the J gene TRBJ1-1; 8 positions match TRBD1. CDR1 and CDR2 from the germline V gene are MNHEY and SVGAGI. The CDR3 spans 15 residues. V lost 5 bases, J lost 0 bases, and 5 bases stayed unmatched. The CDR3 DNA reads as TGTGCCAGCAGTCGGACAGGGAGCATGAACACTGAAGCTTTCTTT. Translation gives CASSRTGSMNTEAFF.

This clone appeared once. The CDR3 DNA follows: TGTGCCAGTAACAACCTAGGGAGGGCTAACTATGGCTACACCTTC. Protein product: CASNNLGRANYGYTF. The rearrangement uses TRBV19 and TRBJ1-2, with no clear D. The CDR3 sequence is 15 residues long. In germline, CDR1 is LNHDA, CDR2 SQIVND (reference sequence). V gave up 7 bases and J gave up 0 bases, with 15 bases separating them.

V is TRBV28 and J is TRBJ1-1; maybe TRBD1 (5 bases). This CDR3 contains 14 residues. Germline values: CDR1 MDHEN, CDR2 SYDVKM. V was cut by 11 bases and J by 1 base, with 17 bases left in between. The chain's CDR3 is CAASSSQGNTEAFF. In DNA, the CDR3 is TGTGCCGCCAGCAGTTCTCAGGGGAACACTGAAGCTTTCTTT.

This sequence joins TRBV10-3 and TRBJ1-1, with TRBD1 matching over 12 bases. The CDR3 extends over 15 amino acids. Looked up from germline, CDR1 is ENHRY and CDR2 is SYGVKD. V was clipped by 6 bases and J by 7 bases; unmatched bases: 9. The CDR3 DNA reads as TGTGCCATCAGCGACGCCGGGACAGGGGGCGGTGAAGCTTTCTTT. Encoded protein: CAISDAGTGGGEAFF.

This clone was picked up one time. V usage is TRBV27 and J usage is TRBJ2-2; 11 bases fit TRBD1. Germline loops: CDR1 MNHEY, CDR2 SMNVEV (reference sequence). The CDR3 loop spans 16 amino acids. J gave up 7 bases and V 3 bases, and 7 bases lay outside the gene matches. CDR3 sequence: CASSFYRDRGDGELFF. For the CDR3, the DNA is TGTGCCAGCAGTTTCTACCGGGACAGGGGGGACGGGGAGCTGTTTTTT.

The chain combines TRBV21-1 with TRBJ2-7; the table calls TRBD1, which could not be checked here. TRBV21-1 is marked as a pseudogene. The CDR3 has 17 amino acids. Here the CDR3 DNA reads TGTGCCAGTCCCGAAACCTCCCAAGGCAGGTACTCCTACGAGCAGTACTTC. Translation gives CASPETSQGRYSYEQYF.

V and J are TRBV30 and TRBJ2-7; D may be TRBD1 (5 bases). CDR3 length: 12 residues. Germline V gives CDR1 GTSNPN, CDR2 SVGIG (reference sequence). V gave up 2 bases and J gave up 2 bases, with 7 bases separating them. The CDR3 reads CAWSQGTYEQYF. In DNA, the CDR3 is TGTGCCTGGAGTCAGGGTACCTACGAGCAGTACTTC.